These 4 T cell receptor beta chains share one sample of origin, sequenced in a study of blood T cell repertoires in COVID-19. Method: immunoSEQ multiplex PCR; TCRdb's copy keeps in-frame clones and lacks some. This sample has about 170,000 clones, with about 80% found just once. The sequenced sample consisted of peripheral blood. The receptor set was obtained from a woman aged 80 or over with acute or convalescent COVID-19.

The J gene is TRBJ1-3, the V gene TRBV3-1 (or the pseudogene TRBV3-2), with TRBD1 matching over 7 bases. CDR1 and CDR2 from the germline V gene are LGHDT and YNNKEL (reference sequence). J was trimmed by 4 bases and V by 5 bases; bases with no gene match: 11. The CDR3 has 16 residues. CDR3 nucleotide sequence: TGTGCCAGCAGCGACCGAGGAGACAGGGCCGGAAACACCATATATTTT. Protein product: CASSDRGDRAGNTIYF.

The chain recombines TRBV10-3 with TRBJ1-4, with 11 bases fitting TRBD1. This CDR3 region has 16 residues. With V trimmed by 5 bases and J by 5 bases, 7 bases remained unmatched. Germline values: CDR1 ENHRY, CDR2 SYGVKD. CDR3 protein: CAISKMDRGRNEKLFF. The CDR3 nucleotides are TGTGCCATCAGTAAAATGGACAGGGGGCGAAATGAAAAACTGTTTTTT.

The CDR3 is CASSESGQGTMNTEAFF. CDR3 coding DNA: TGTGCCAGCAGTGAATCGGGACAGGGGACTATGAACACTGAAGCTTTCTTT. This chain connects TRBV25-1 to TRBJ1-1, with 10 bases identical to TRBD1. CDR3 length: 17 residues. The V gene end was trimmed by 1 base and the J gene end by 0 bases; junction bases not matched to a gene: 5. Per the germline V gene, CDR1 is MGHDK and CDR2 is SYGVNS. Combining the CDR3 with reference TRBV25-1 and TRBJ1-1 gives the whole variable domain EADIYQTPRYLVIGTGKKITLECSQTMGHDKMYWYQQDPGMELHLIHYSYGVNSTEKGDLSSESTVSRIRTEHFPLTLESARPSHTSQYLCASSESGQGTMNTEAFFGQGTRLTVV.

The chain has TRBV5-1 and TRBJ2-7; 8 positions match TRBD1. The germline CDR1 and CDR2 sequences are SGHRS and YFSETQ. The CDR3 length is 16 residues. V lost 4 bases and J lost 0; bases outside the gene matches: 9. CDR3 residues: CASSPGRQGISYEQYF. As DNA, the CDR3 is TGCGCCAGCAGCCCGGGGCGACAGGGGATCTCCTACGAGCAGTACTTC.